This TCR beta chain was recorded in a study of blood T cell repertoires in COVID-19. Study in general: COVID-19 samples from acute and convalescent phases originated in the United States, Italy and Spain. Sources were T cells, B-cell-depleted T cells, or PBMCs; the material itself was cDNA or gDNA.

This clone was counted a single time. The authors' processing: Reference gene primer amplification yielded estimated nucleated cell counts. Sequencing used immunoSEQ multiplex PCR; TCRdb keeps in-frame clones, though not all of them. Clone size and V and J calls were adopted from that table, with D and trimming inferred from the DNA. The sample carries some 100,000 clones, 70% to 85% recorded once. The germline V gene encodes CDR1 MNHEY and CDR2 SVGAGI. Trimming cost V 4 bases and J 3 bases; bases outside gene matches: 2. This CDR3 contains 14 residues. The gene calls are TRBV6-5 and TRBJ1-3, with TRBD1 matching 8 bases. The origin of this receptor is a woman aged 60-70 years with acute or convalescent COVID-19. Input material: peripheral blood. The CDR3 nucleotides read TGTGCCAGCAGTTTCGGACAGGGTGGAAACACCATATATTTT. Its translation: CASSFGQGGNTIYF.